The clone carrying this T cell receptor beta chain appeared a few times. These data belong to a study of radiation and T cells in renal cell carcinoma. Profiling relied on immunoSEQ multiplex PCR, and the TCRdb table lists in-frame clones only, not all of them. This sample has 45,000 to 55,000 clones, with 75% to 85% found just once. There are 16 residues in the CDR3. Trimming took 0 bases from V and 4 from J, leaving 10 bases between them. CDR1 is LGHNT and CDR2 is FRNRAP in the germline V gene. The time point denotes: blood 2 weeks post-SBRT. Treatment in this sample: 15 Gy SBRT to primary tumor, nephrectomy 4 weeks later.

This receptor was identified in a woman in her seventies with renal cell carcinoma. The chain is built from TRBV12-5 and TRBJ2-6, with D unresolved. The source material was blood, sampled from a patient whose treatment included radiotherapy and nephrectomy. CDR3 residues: CASGLVVGTGANVLTF. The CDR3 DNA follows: TGTGCTAGTGGTTTGGTCGTAGGTACAGGGGCCAACGTCCTGACTTTC.